Listed below are T cell receptor beta chains from one sample, sequenced in a study of blood T cell repertoires in COVID-19. The method was immunoSEQ multiplex PCR; TCRdb's version includes in-frame clones alone and lacks a portion of them. This table has fewer than 250,000 clones, 85% appearing once. Sequencing was performed on peripheral blood. These receptors originate from a man aged 55 to 70 with COVID-19, enrolled during active disease. CDR3s include the opening cysteine and the closing phenylalanine or tryptophan. D genes are given only for firm matches. Only part of the rows carry a size: once, few, many, or a class if the clone is expanded.

-	-	TRBJ1-1	TRBV19	CASSSRRRDTEAFF	TGTGCCAGTAGTTCCCGAAGGAGGGACACTGAAGCTTTCTTT
-	TRBD1	TRBJ2-7	TRBV18	CASSLEQGITYEQYF	TGTGCCAGCTCACTCGAACAGGGGATTACCTACGAGCAGTACTTC
-	-	TRBJ1-4	TRBV7-9	CASSSQIGNEKLFF	TGTGCCAGCAGCTCTCAGATTGGTAATGAAAAACTGTTTTTT
-	TRBD1	TRBJ1-5	TRBV7-6	CASSLGPTGGGQPQHF	TGTGCCAGCAGCTTAGGGCCTACAGGGGGCGGACAGCCCCAGCATTTT
-	-	TRBJ1-5	TRBV29-1	CSAAYRDQGPQHF	TGCAGCGCCGCTTATCGCGACCAGGGGCCCCAGCATTTT
-	TRBD1	TRBJ2-2	TRBV19	CASSTGGGTGELFF	TGTGCCAGTAGCACAGGGGGCGGTACCGGGGAGCTGTTTTTT
-	-	TRBJ1-1	TRBV30	CAWSVPTGLPEAFF	TGTGCCTGGAGTGTTCCTACAGGGCTCCCTGAAGCTTTCTTT
-	-	TRBJ1-1	TRBV10-2	CASRDSSTEAFF	TGCGCCAGCAGGGACAGTAGCACTGAAGCTTTCTTT
-	-	TRBJ1-2	TRBV6-2/TRBV6-3	CASSYEGGSWDGYTF	TGTGCCAGCAGTTACGAGGGAGGGAGTTGGGATGGCTACACCTTC
-	-	TRBJ2-1	TRBV19	CASSNPGLYNEQFF	TGTGCCAGTAGTAACCCGGGGTTATACAATGAGCAGTTCTTC
-	-	TRBJ2-3	TRBV25-1	CASSEGDSLDTDTQYF	TGTGCCAGCAGTGAGGGGGACTCTTTGGACACAGATACGCAGTATTTT
-	-	TRBJ1-3	TRBV15	CATSRTSGVGNTIYF	TGTGCCACCAGCAGGACTTCAGGGGTCGGAAACACCATATATTTT
-	TRBD2	TRBJ2-7	TRBV19	CASSIPGLAGGGEQYF	TGTGCCAGTAGTATCCCGGGACTAGCGGGAGGAGGGGAGCAGTACTTC
once	-	TRBJ1-4	TRBV7-3	CASSQSSGLNEKLFF	TGTGCCAGCAGCCAAAGTTCAGGGCTGAATGAAAAACTGTTTTTT
-	-	TRBJ1-5	TRBV19	CASSMRGNQPQHF	TGTGCCAGTAGTATGCGGGGCAATCAGCCCCAGCATTTT
-	-	TRBJ2-1	TRBV12-3/TRBV12-4	CASSPNHNEQFF	TGTGCCAGCAGCCCTAATCACAATGAGCAGTTCTTC
-	-	TRBJ1-5	TRBV5-3	CAGRRRGDQPQHF	TGTGCCGGTCGCAGACGGGGGGATCAGCCCCAGCATTTT
once	TRBD2	TRBJ2-2	TRBV7-6	CASSLAQAGVINTGELFF	TGTGCCAGCAGCTTAGCGCAAGCGGGAGTAATCAACACCGGGGAGCTGTTTTTT
-	-	TRBJ1-5	TRBV30	CAWSPESNQPQHF	TGTGCCTGGAGTCCAGAAAGCAATCAGCCCCAGCATTTT
once	-	TRBJ2-1	TRBV28	CASSPEGLYNEQFF	TGTGCCAGCAGCCCGGAGGGATTATACAATGAGCAGTTCTTC
few	-	TRBJ1-4	TRBV7-2	CASSRGGGREKLFF	TGTGCCAGCAGCCGCGGGGGAGGCCGAGAAAAACTGTTTTTT
-	-	TRBJ1-4	TRBV7-9	CASSYGSGGEKLFF	TGTGCCAGCAGCTATGGTTCTGGGGGCGAAAAACTGTTTTTT
-	TRBD1	TRBJ1-6	TRBV9	CASSGGGRTGTNSPLHF	TGTGCCAGCAGCGGGGGAGGAAGGACAGGCACAAATTCACCCCTCCACTTT
once	-	TRBJ1-2	TRBV6-5	CASRGGSWEGYTF	TGTGCCAGCAGGGGGGGTAGTTGGGAAGGCTACACCTTC
-	-	TRBJ1-1	TRBV19	CASSRGGDTEAFF	TGTGCCAGTAGCCGGGGGGGGGACACTGAAGCTTTCTTT
-	-	TRBJ1-3	TRBV9	CASSVASSGANSGNTIYF	TGTGCCAGCAGCGTAGCGAGTAGTGGGGCTAACTCTGGAAACACCATATATTTT
-	-	TRBJ2-2	TRBV7-9	CASSLGSVRAGELFF	TGTGCCAGCAGCTTAGGGTCAGTCAGGGCCGGGGAGCTGTTTTTT
-	-	TRBJ1-4	TRBV29-1	CSVEGTGTNEKLFF	TGCAGCGTGGAGGGGACGGGAACTAATGAAAAACTGTTTTTT
-	TRBD1	TRBJ1-2	TRBV7-2	CASSYRTGGNYGCTF	TGTGCCAGCAGTTATAGGACAGGGGGGAACTATGGCTGCACCTTC
-	TRBD1	TRBJ1-6	TRBV10-2	CASRRTGKNSPLHF	TGCGCCAGCAGAAGGACAGGGAAGAATTCACCCCTCCACTTT
-	TRBD1	TRBJ1-2	TRBV19	CASSGPGQNYGYTF	TGTGCCAGTAGCGGTCCGGGACAGAACTATGGCTACACCTTC
-	-	TRBJ1-5	TRBV7-8	CASSLARNQPQHF	TGTGCCAGCAGCTTAGCCAGAAATCAGCCCCAGCATTTT
-	-	TRBJ1-4	TRBV20-1	CSASLGRVNEKLFF	TGCAGTGCTAGTTTAGGCAGGGTAAATGAAAAACTGTTTTTT
-	-	TRBJ1-1	TRBV7-9	CASSLEINTEAFF	TGTGCCAGCAGCTTGGAGATAAACACTGAAGCTTTCTTT
-	-	TRBJ2-6	TRBV18	CASSLLTGRQNSGANVLTF	TGTGCCAGCTCACTCTTAACAGGGCGACAGAACTCTGGGGCCAACGTCCTGACTTTC
-	-	TRBJ1-5	TRBV28	CASSSLTASNQPQHF	TGTGCCAGCAGTTCACTTACAGCCAGCAATCAGCCCCAGCATTTT
-	TRBD2	TRBJ2-5	TRBV30	CAWSVGLAGVGRETQYF	TGTGCCTGGAGTGTAGGACTAGCGGGAGTAGGCCGGGAGACCCAGTACTTC
-	-	TRBJ2-2	TRBV5-1	CASSYGQNTGELFF	TGCGCCAGCAGCTATGGACAGAACACCGGGGAGCTGTTTTTT
once	-	TRBJ2-1	TRBV5-6	CASSPQVYNEQFF	TGTGCCAGCAGCCCCCAGGTGTACAATGAGCAGTTCTTC
-	-	TRBJ2-7	TRBV28	CASNSLGTREHEQYF	TGTGCCAGCAATTCTCTGGGGACAAGGGAGCACGAGCAGTACTTC
once	TRBD2	TRBJ2-2	TRBV19	CASQTSGRVGTGELFF	TGTGCCAGCCAGACTAGCGGGAGAGTAGGCACCGGGGAGCTGTTTTTT
-	TRBD2	TRBJ2-5	TRBV19	CASSRTSGSRETQYF	TGTGCCAGTAGTCGGACTAGCGGGAGTAGGGAGACCCAGTACTTC
-	TRBD1	TRBJ2-1	TRBV5-1	CASSIAPGQGADEQFF	TGCGCCAGCAGCATAGCACCGGGACAGGGGGCTGACGAGCAGTTCTTC
-	TRBD1	TRBJ1-2	TRBV3-1/TRBV3-2	CASSPSRRGLIYGYTF	TGTGCCAGCAGCCCCAGCCGCAGGGGGCTTATCTATGGCTACACCTTC
few	TRBD1	TRBJ1-5	TRBV5-1	CASSTGERSNQPQHF	TGCGCCAGCAGCACAGGGGAACGCAGCAATCAGCCCCAGCATTTT
-	-	TRBJ2-4	TRBV3-1/TRBV3-2	CASSDTGQLAKNIQYF	TGTGCCAGCAGTGACACAGGACAACTAGCCAAAAACATTCAGTACTTC
few	TRBD1	TRBJ1-2	TRBV4-3	CASSQRTGAEGYTF	TGCGCCAGCAGCCAGAGGACAGGGGCGGAGGGCTACACCTTC
-	TRBD1	TRBJ1-1	TRBV18	CASSGQGAPTEAFF	TGTGCCAGCTCGGGACAGGGGGCGCCCACTGAAGCTTTCTTT
-	-	TRBJ1-1	TRBV7-2	CASSARRGNTEAFF	TGTGCCAGCAGCGCCAGACGGGGGAACACTGAAGCTTTCTTT
-	-	TRBJ1-5	TRBV4-1	CASSQGQSNQPQHF	TGCGCCAGCAGCCAAGGGCAGAGCAATCAGCCCCAGCATTTT
-	-	TRBJ2-7	TRBV20-1	CSASWAVDPYEQYF	TGCAGTGCTAGTTGGGCAGTCGACCCCTACGAGCAGTACTTC
few	TRBD1	TRBJ1-3	TRBV19	CASREQGRSGNTIYF	TGTGCCAGTAGGGAACAGGGGCGCTCTGGAAACACCATATATTTT
-	-	TRBJ2-3	TRBV12-3/TRBV12-4	CASSLRSTDTQYF	TGTGCCAGCAGTCTCCGTTCCACAGATACGCAGTATTTT
-	-	TRBJ1-1	TRBV12-3/TRBV12-4	CASKSESEAFF	TGTGCCAGCAAATCGGAGTCTGAAGCTTTCTTT
-	TRBD2	TRBJ2-7	TRBV27	CASSLAPGTRKNEQYF	TGTGCCAGCAGTCTCGCCCCCGGGACTAGGAAAAACGAGCAGTACTTC
-	-	TRBJ1-6	TRBV5-1	CASSLKTATANSPLHF	TGCGCCAGCAGCTTGAAGACAGCGACAGCGAATTCACCCCTCCACTTT
-	TRBD1	TRBJ1-1	TRBV5-1	CASSFITQGAEAFF	TGCGCCAGCAGCTTCATCACACAGGGGGCGGAAGCTTTCTTT
few	-	TRBJ1-2	TRBV5-4	CASSLDKNYGYTF	TGTGCCAGCAGCTTGGACAAAAACTATGGCTACACCTTC